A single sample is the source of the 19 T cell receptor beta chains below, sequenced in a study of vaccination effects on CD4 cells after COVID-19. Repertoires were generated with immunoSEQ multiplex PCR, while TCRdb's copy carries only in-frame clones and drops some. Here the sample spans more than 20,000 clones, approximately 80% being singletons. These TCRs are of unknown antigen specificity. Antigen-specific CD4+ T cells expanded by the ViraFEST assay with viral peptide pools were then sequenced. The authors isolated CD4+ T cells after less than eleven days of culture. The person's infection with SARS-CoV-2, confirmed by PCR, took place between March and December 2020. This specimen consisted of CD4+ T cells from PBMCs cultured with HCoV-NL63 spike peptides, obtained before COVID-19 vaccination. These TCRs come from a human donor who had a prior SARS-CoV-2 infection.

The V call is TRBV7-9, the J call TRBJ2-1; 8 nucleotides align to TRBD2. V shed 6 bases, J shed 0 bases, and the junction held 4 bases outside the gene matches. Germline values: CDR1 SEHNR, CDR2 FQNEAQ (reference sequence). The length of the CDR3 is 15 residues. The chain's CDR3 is CASRRGGTSYNEQFF. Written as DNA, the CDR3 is TGTGCCAGCAGACGGGGGGGCACCTCCTACAATGAGCAGTTCTTC. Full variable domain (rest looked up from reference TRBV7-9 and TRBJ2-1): DTGVSQNPRHKITKRGQNVTFRCDPISEHNRLYWYRQTLGQGPEFLTYFQNEAQLEKSRLLSDRFSAERPKGSFSTLEIQRTEQGDSAMYLCASRRGGTSYNEQFFGPGTRLTVL.

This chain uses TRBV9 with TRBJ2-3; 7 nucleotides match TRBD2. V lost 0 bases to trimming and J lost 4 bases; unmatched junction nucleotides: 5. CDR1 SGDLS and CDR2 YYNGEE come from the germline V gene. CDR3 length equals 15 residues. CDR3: CASSVESGRADTQYF. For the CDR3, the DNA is TGTGCCAGCAGCGTAGAAAGTGGGAGGGCAGATACGCAGTATTTT. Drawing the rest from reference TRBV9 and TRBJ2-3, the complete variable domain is DSGVTQTPKHLITATGQRVTLRCSPRSGDLSVYWYQQSLDQGLQFLIQYYNGEERAKGNILERFSAQQFPDLHSELNLSSLELGDSALYFCASSVESGRADTQYFGPGTRLTVL.

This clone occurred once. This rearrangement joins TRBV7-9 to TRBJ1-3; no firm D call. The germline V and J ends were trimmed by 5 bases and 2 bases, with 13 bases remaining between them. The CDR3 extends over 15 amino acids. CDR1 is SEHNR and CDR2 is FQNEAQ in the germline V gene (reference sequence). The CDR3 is CASSPTTPPGNTIYF. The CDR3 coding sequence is TGTGCCAGCAGCCCGACGACACCGCCTGGAAACACCATATATTTT.

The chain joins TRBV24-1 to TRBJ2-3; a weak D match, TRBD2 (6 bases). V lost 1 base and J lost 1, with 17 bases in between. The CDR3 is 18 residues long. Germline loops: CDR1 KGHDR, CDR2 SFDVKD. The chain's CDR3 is CATSDFRRSGGRTDTQYF. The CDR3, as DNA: TGTGCCACCAGTGATTTCCGTCGATCCGGGGGTCGCACAGATACGCAGTATTTT.

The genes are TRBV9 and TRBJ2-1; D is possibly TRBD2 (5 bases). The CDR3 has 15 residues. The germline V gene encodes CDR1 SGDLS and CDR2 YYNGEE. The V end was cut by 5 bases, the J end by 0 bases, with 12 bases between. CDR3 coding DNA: TGTGCCAGCAGTGGTCTGAGGGACTCCTACAATGAGCAGTTCTTC. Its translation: CASSGLRDSYNEQFF.

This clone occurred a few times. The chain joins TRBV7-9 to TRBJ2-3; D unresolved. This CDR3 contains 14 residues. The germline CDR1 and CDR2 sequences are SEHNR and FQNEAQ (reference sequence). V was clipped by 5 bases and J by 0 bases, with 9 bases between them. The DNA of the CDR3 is TGTGCCAGCAGCCCATCGCCTAGCACAGATACGCAGTATTTT. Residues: CASSPSPSTDTQYF.

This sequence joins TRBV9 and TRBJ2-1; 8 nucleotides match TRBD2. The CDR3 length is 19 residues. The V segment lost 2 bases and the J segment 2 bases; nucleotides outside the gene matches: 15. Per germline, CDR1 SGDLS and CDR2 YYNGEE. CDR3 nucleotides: TGTGCCAGCAGCGTGACAGCGGGAGCTTTAACGATTGCCTACAATGAGCAGTTCTTC. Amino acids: CASSVTAGALTIAYNEQFF.

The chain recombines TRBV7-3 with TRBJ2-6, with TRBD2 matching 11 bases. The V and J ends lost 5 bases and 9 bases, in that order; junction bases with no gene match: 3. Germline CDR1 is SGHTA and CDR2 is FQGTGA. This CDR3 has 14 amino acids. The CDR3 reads CASSAGLAGNVLTF. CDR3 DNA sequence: TGTGCCAGCAGCGCCGGACTAGCGGGCAACGTCCTGACTTTC.

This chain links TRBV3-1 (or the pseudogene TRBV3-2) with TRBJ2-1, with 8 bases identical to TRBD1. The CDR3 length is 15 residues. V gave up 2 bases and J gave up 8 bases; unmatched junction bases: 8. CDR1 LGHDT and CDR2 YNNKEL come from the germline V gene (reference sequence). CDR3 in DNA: TGTGCCAGCAGCCAACCCAGGACAGGGAGTTATGAGCAGTTCTTC. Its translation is CASSQPRTGSYEQFF.

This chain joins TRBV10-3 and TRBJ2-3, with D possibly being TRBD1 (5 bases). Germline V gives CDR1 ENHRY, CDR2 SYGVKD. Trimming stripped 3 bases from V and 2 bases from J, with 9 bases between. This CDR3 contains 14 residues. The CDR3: CAISDRDPTDTQYF. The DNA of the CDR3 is TGTGCCATCAGTGACAGGGATCCCACAGATACGCAGTATTTT.

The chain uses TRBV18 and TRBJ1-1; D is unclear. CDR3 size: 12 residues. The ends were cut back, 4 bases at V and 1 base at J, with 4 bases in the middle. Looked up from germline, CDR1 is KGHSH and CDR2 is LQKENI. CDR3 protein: CASSLQNTEAFF. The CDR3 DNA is TGTGCCAGCTCACTACAGAACACTGAAGCTTTCTTT.

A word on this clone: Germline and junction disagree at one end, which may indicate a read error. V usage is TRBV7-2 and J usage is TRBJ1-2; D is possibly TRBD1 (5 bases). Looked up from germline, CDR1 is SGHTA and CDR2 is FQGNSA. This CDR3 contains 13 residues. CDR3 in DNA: TGTGCCAGCAGCTTCCAAACCTCAGGGTCACGCATATTC. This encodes CASSFQTSGSRIF.

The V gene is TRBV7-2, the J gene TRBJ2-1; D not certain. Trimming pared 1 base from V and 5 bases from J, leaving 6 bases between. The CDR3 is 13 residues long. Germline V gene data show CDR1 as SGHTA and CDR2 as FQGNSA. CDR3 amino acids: CASSLGLDNEQFF. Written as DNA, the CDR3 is TGTGCCAGCAGCTTAGGTCTAGACAATGAGCAGTTCTTC.

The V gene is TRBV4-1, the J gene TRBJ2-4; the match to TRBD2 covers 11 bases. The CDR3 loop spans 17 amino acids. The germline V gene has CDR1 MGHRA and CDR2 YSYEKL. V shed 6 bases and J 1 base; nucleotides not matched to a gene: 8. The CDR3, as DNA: TGCGCCAGCAGGCCTGTACTAGCGGGAGCTGCCAAAAACATTCAGTACTTC. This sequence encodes CASRPVLAGAAKNIQYF.

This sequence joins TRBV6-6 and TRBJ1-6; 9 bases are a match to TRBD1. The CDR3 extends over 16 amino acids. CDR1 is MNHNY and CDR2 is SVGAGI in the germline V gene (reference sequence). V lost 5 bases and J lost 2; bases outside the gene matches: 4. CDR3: CASSTGQGTYNSPLHF. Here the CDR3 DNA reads TGTGCCAGCAGTACCGGACAGGGGACCTATAATTCACCCCTCCACTTT.

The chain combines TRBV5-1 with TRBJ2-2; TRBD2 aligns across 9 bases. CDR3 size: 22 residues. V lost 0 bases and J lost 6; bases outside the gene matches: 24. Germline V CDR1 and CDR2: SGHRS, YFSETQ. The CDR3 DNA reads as TGCGCCAGCAGCTTGGCTTCCGGGACTAGCTCTACCTCAGGGGGTATGGCCGGGGAGCTGTTTTTT. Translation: CASSLASGTSSTSGGMAGELFF.

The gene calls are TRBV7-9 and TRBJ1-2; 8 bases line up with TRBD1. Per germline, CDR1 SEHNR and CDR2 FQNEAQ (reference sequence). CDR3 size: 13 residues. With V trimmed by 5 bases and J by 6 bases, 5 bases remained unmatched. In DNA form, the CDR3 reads TGTGCCAGCAGCCGGACAGGGAGGGATGGCTACACCTTC. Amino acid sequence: CASSRTGRDGYTF.

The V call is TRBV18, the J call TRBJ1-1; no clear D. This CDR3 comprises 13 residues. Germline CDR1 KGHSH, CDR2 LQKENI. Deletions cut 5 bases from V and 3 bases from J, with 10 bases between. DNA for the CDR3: TGTGCCAGCTCAAGGGAATGGGACACTGAAGCTTTCTTT. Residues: CASSREWDTEAFF.

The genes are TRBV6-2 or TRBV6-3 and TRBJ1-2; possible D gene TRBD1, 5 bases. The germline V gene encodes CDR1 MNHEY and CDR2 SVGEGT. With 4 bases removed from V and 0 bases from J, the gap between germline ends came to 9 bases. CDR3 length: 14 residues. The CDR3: CASSSDNTNYGYTF. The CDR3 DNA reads TGTGCCAGCAGTTCGGACAACACTAACTATGGCTACACCTTC.